This T cell receptor beta chain was obtained from a study of T-cell memory formation after mild COVID-19. Looking at the study overall: TCR clusters largely stayed donor specific.

This clonotype came up many times. The antigen is not known. Each CDR3 protein gets one entry after TCRdb re-called the 5' RACE reads with MiXCR. Altogether 25,000 or so distinct CDR3 sequences are present, around 6.8% being singletons, with the ten largest covering approximately 14%. Notes on the study in general: Contracting CD4+ clones sat mainly in CM and EM; CD8+ in EMRA. Whether second-wave clones peaking at day 37 were SARS-CoV-2 specific went unconfirmed. Clones that got smaller from day 15 to 85 had even CD4/CD8, while clones growing later tipped toward CD4+.

Trimming shortened V by 5 bases and J by 5 bases, and 18 bases separated the two germline ends. From germline, CDR1 is MNHNS and CDR2 SASEGT. The CDR3 totals 15 residues. Sequenced sample: PBMCs or a T cell subset sorted from them (not recorded which). V is TRBV6-1 and J is TRBJ1-1; D perhaps matches TRBD1 (5 bases). This sequence originates from an adult woman who had mild COVID-19 (a few samples of this study predate the infection). Cell type and time point are not known. The CDR3 coding sequence is TGTGCCAGCAGTTCCCCGCCAGGGTATGATACTGAAGCTTTCTTT. This encodes CASSSPPGYDTEAFF.